A single T cell receptor beta chain is shown here with its context. Other nucleotide sequences from this sample produce the same CDR3. TCRdb keeps only in-frame clones here, not all; method: immunoSEQ multiplex PCR. The data contain about 250,000 clones, approximately 90% of them singletons. Those who participated ranged in age from about 18 to 95 years and resided in 20 to 30 US areas. The data were obtained in a study of blood T cell repertoires in COVID-19. Overall study context: The United States, Italy and Spain were the sources of the acute and convalescent COVID-19 samples.

This CDR3 has 14 residues. Unmatched junction bases numbered 1, after V lost 2 bases and J lost 1 base. Germline CDR1 and CDR2: SGDLS and YYNGEE. The specimen was PBMCs or T cells enriched from blood (not recorded which). This sequence joins TRBV9 and TRBJ2-5, with 8 positions matching TRBD2. The sequence was collected from a woman under 30 who had recovered from COVID-19. The CDR3 DNA follows: TGTGCCAGCAGCGTTGGGACTAGCCAAGAGACCCAGTACTTC. Amino acids: CASSVGTSQETQYF.